The 13 T cell receptor beta chains below were found in one sample sequenced in a study of breast tumors, draining lymph nodes, adjacent tissues. MiXCR, run by TCRdb on the multiplex PCR reads, gives a single entry per CDR3 protein. The sample contains about 46,000 distinct CDR3 sequences, roughly 23% of which appear only once. The sequencing input was breast tumor tissue. The receptors derive from a female donor with breast cancer. Some clones in this sample may be carry-over from other donors' samples.

Notes on this clonotype: A much more abundant neighbour one base away suggests this may be a read error. The J gene is TRBJ2-7, the V gene TRBV6-1; tentatively, D is TRBD1 (6 bases). CDR3 length: 14 residues. Trimming left V 5 bases short and J 4 bases short, with 15 bases between. CDR1 and CDR2 from the germline V gene are MNHNS and SASEGT. The CDR3 coding sequence is TGTGCCAGCAGTCCCGGGGCAGGGGTTTACGAGCAGTACTTC. Amino acids: CASSPGAGVYEQYF.

The sample holds many counts of this clonotype. This rearrangement joins TRBV5-8 to TRBJ1-5, with D maybe TRBD1 (6 bases). Trimming cost V 2 bases and J 2 bases, with 11 bases left between them. CDR1 is SGHTS and CDR2 is YDEGEE in the germline V gene. There are 15 residues in the CDR3. CDR3 sequence: CASSLWGPGNQPQHF. The CDR3 bases are TGTGCCAGCAGCTTATGGGGGCCTGGCAATCAGCCCCAGCATTTT.

As to this clonotype: One end of the junction does not line up with germline, which may come from a read error. This sequence joins TRBV5-6 and TRBJ1-3; D unclear. In germline, CDR1 is SGHDT, CDR2 YYEEEE. The CDR3 has 16 amino acids. This CDR3 is CAGRSTGSQDGDTIYF. CDR3 DNA: TGTGCCGGCAGGTCTACGGGCAGCCAGGACGGTGACACCATATATTTT. Together with reference TRBV5-6 and TRBJ1-3, the CDR3 gives the full variable domain: DAGVTQSPTHLIKTRGQQVTLRCSPKSGHDTVSWYQQALGQGPQFIFQYYEEEERQRGNFPDRFSGHQFPNYSSELNVNALLLGDSALYLCAGRSTGSQDGDTIYFGEGSWLTVV.

This clonotype was detected ten times or more. The chain recombines TRBV7-6 with TRBJ2-1; TRBD2 aligns across 7 bases. With V trimmed by 4 bases and J by 1 base, 10 bases remained unmatched. This CDR3 region has 17 residues. Germline CDR1 reads SGHVS; CDR2 reads FNYEAQ. This CDR3 reads CASSSAGTTISYNEQFF. The CDR3 region has the DNA TGTGCCAGCAGCTCGGCCGGGACTACAATTTCCTACAATGAGCAGTTCTTC. The full variable domain, rest sourced from reference TRBV7-6 and TRBJ2-1, is GAGVSQSPRYKVTKRGQDVALRCDPISGHVSLYWYRQALGQGPEFLTYFNYEAQQDKSGLPNDRFSAERPEGSISTLTIQRTEQRDSAMYRCASSSAGTTISYNEQFFGPGTRLTVL.

V is TRBV4-1 and J is TRBJ2-5; D tentatively reads TRBD1 or TRBD2 (7 bases each). The CDR3 has 13 amino acids. CDR1 is MGHRA, CDR2 YSYEKL, per germline. V shed 5 bases and J shed 5 bases, with 12 bases lying between them. DNA of the CDR3: TGCGCCAGCAGCAGACAGGGAGGGGAGACCCAGTACTTC. It translates to CASSRQGGETQYF.

This clonotype has a count of ten or more. This sequence joins TRBV5-5 and TRBJ2-7; 11 bases agree with TRBD1. In germline, CDR1 is SGHKS, CDR2 YYEKEE (reference sequence). The CDR3 contains 17 residues. V lost 3 bases to trimming and J lost 0 bases; unmatched junction nucleotides: 8. The CDR3 sequence is CASSSQGQGVPSYEQYF. Written as DNA, the CDR3 is TGTGCCAGCAGCTCGCAGGGACAGGGGGTCCCCTCCTACGAGCAGTACTTC.

This clonotype was seen a handful of times. The J gene is TRBJ2-5, the V gene TRBV9, with unresolved D. Germline V gene lookup returns CDR1 SGDLS and CDR2 YYNGEE. This CDR3 spans 15 amino acids. Trimming pared 0 bases from V and 3 bases from J, leaving 12 bases between. This CDR3 is CASSVGPLMEETQYF. The CDR3, as DNA: TGTGCCAGCAGCGTAGGACCTTTAATGGAAGAGACCCAGTACTTC.

Only one count was recorded for this clonotype. This chain connects TRBV19 to TRBJ2-6; D possibly corresponds to TRBD1 (6 bases). The V gene's germline CDR1 is LNHDA and CDR2 SQIVND (reference sequence). This CDR3 has 15 residues. Trimming removed 8 bases at V and 8 bases at J, with 19 bases between. DNA of the CDR3: TGTGCCAGTGCGACAGCCGGGACATGGCCCAACGTCCTGACTTTC. It encodes CASATAGTWPNVLTF.

This clonotype was picked up many times. The chain is built from TRBV4-2 and TRBJ2-4; no reliable D call. V was pared by 1 base and J by 0 bases, with 13 bases between. There are 17 residues in the CDR3. Germline CDR1 LGHNA, CDR2 YNFKEQ. The CDR3 reads CASSQALGGLAKNIQYF. The CDR3 nucleotides are TGTGCCAGCAGCCAAGCGCTCGGCGGTCTAGCCAAAAACATTCAGTACTTC.

The table lists this clonotype with many counts. The genes are TRBV27 and TRBJ1-2; 7 bases match TRBD1. The CDR3 covers 14 residues. Unmatched junction bases numbered 7, after V lost 5 bases and J lost 4 bases. Germline V lookup: CDR1 MNHEY, CDR2 SMNVEV (reference sequence). In nucleotides, the CDR3 is TGTGCCAGCAGTGCAGGGGGAGCGGGCTATGGCTACACCTTC. Residues: CASSAGGAGYGYTF.

Comment on this clonotype: A read error is possible here, since a much larger clone lies one base away. The chain links TRBV4-1 to TRBJ2-1; D gene ambiguous. Trimming took off 3 bases at V and 7 bases at J, with 13 bases between the two ends. Germline V lookup: CDR1 MGHRA, CDR2 YSYEKL. The CDR3 loop spans 14 amino acids. CDR3 DNA: TGCGCCAGCAGCCATATGCACGGTAAGAATGAGCAGTTCTTC. This sequence encodes CASSHMHGKNEQFF.

V is TRBV5-8 and J is TRBJ2-7; TRBD2 aligns across 14 bases. Germline CDR1 SGHTS, CDR2 YDEGEE. V dropped 0 bases and J dropped 5; count of bases not matched to a gene: 7. There are 17 residues in the CDR3. The CDR3 region has the DNA TGTGCCAGCAGCTTGGAGGGACTAGCGGGAGTCGGCGACGAGCAGTACTTC. Translation gives CASSLEGLAGVGDEQYF.

This chain uses TRBV30 with TRBJ2-1, with 9 bases that match TRBD2. The V segment lost 0 bases and the J segment 6 bases; nucleotides outside the gene matches: 6. The CDR3 contains 15 residues. The germline V gene encodes CDR1 GTSNPN and CDR2 SVGIG (reference sequence). The CDR3 DNA sequence: TGTGCCTGGAGTGTACGGGTAGCGGGAGCCAATGAGCAGTTCTTC. This encodes CAWSVRVAGANEQFF.